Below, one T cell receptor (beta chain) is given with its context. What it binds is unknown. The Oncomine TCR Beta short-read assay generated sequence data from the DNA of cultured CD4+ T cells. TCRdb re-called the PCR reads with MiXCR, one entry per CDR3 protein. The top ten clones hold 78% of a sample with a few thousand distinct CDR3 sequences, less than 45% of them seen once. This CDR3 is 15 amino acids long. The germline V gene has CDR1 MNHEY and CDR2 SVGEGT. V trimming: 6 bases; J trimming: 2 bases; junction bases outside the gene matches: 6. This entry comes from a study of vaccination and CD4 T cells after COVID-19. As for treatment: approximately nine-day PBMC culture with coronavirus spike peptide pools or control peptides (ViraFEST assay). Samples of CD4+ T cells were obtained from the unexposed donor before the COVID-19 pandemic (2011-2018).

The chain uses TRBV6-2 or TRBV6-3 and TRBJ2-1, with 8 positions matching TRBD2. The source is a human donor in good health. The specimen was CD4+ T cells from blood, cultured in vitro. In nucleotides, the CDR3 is TGTGCCAGCAGCCCCAGCGGGGGCGCCTACAATGAGCAGTTCTTC. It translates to CASSPSGGAYNEQFF.